A single sample gave rise to the 31 T cell receptor beta chains below, sequenced in a study of CD8 T cells in Susac syndrome. Random hexamers primed reverse transcription of about 0.5 to 1 ug RNA. Using its own MiXCR run on the immunoSEQ multiplex PCR reads, TCRdb lists one record per CDR3 protein. The sample yields 45,000 to 60,000 distinct CDR3 sequences, 90% to 95% seen once. The sequenced sample consisted of CD8+ T cells from PBMCs. The receptors originated from a human donor in good health.

The rearrangement links TRBV27 to TRBJ2-7; 8 bases agree with TRBD2. Trimming at V came to 3 bases and at J to 2 bases, leaving 3 bases not matched to a gene. Germline CDR1 MNHEY, CDR2 SMNVEV (reference sequence). CDR3 length equals 14 residues. CDR3 residues: CASSLLAGTYEQYF. CDR3 DNA: TGTGCCAGCAGTTTGCTAGCGGGTACCTACGAGCAGTACTTC.

The chain combines TRBV7-9 with TRBJ2-3, with a tentative D call TRBD2 (6 bases). This CDR3 is 16 amino acids long. V dropped 5 bases and J dropped 8 bases, with 23 bases sitting between them. CDR1 SEHNR and CDR2 FQNEAQ come from the germline V gene (reference sequence). CDR3 sequence reads: CASSGRLGREWGTQYF. CDR3 nucleotide sequence: TGTGCCAGCAGCGGTCGACTAGGAAGGGAGTGGGGTACGCAGTATTTT.

A single count supports this clonotype. This chain joins TRBV5-1 and TRBJ2-7, with 9 bases lining up with TRBD2. CDR1 is SGHRS and CDR2 is YFSETQ in the germline V gene. This CDR3 contains 16 residues. V was pared by 1 base and J by 4 bases, with 9 bases of the junction left unmatched. The DNA for the CDR3 is TGCGCCAGCAGCTTGATCGCGCGGGAGGGCGGGTACGAGCAGTACTTC. Protein sequence: CASSLIAREGGYEQYF. Full variable domain (rest looked up from reference TRBV5-1 and TRBJ2-7): KAGVTQTPRYLIKTRGQQVTLSCSPISGHRSVSWYQQTPGQGLQFLFEYFSETQRNKGNFPGRFSGRQFSNSRSEMNVSTLELGDSALYLCASSLIAREGGYEQYFGPGTRLTVT.

Sample share makes this clonotype medium-sized. The chain links TRBV7-9 to TRBJ1-1; 10 nucleotides line up with TRBD1. The CDR3 is 15 amino acids. Germline V gene data show CDR1 as SEHNR and CDR2 as FQNEAQ (reference sequence). V lost 4 bases to trimming and J lost 4 bases; unmatched junction nucleotides: 6. CDR3 nucleotide sequence: TGTGCCAGCAGCTCCGGGACAGGGGTCGTCACTGAAGCTTTCTTT. Translation gives CASSSGTGVVTEAFF.

CDR3 region: CASSQPGLAKLGTGELFF. CDR3 coding DNA: TGCGCCAGCAGCCAACCGGGACTAGCCAAGTTGGGCACCGGGGAGCTGTTTTTT. The J gene is TRBJ2-2, the V gene TRBV4-1, with TRBD2 matching over 9 bases. Germline V gene sequence: CDR1 MGHRA, CDR2 YSYEKL. The CDR3 covers 18 residues. The V and J ends lost 2 bases and 4 bases, in that order; junction bases with no gene match: 11.

This clonotype was seen a handful of times. This chain uses TRBV9 with TRBJ2-7, with 8 bases that match TRBD1. Germline values: CDR1 SGDLS, CDR2 YYNGEE. V trimming: 3 bases; J trimming: 2 bases; junction bases outside the gene matches: 19. This CDR3 comprises 19 residues. The CDR3 protein is CASSATEMTRDRFPYEQYF. As DNA, the CDR3 is TGTGCCAGCAGCGCCACCGAAATGACCCGGGACAGGTTTCCCTACGAGCAGTACTTC.

This chain joins TRBV19 and TRBJ2-7; tentative D call: TRBD1 (6 bases). V was cut by 5 bases and J by 5 bases, with 16 bases left in between. CDR3 length equals 14 residues. CDR1 is LNHDA, CDR2 SQIVND, per germline (reference sequence). The CDR3 spells CASSAGAVVHEQYF. DNA for the CDR3: TGTGCCAGTAGTGCAGGGGCCGTGGTTCACGAGCAGTACTTC.

This clonotype has a single count. V is TRBV7-9 and J is TRBJ1-2, with D possibly matching TRBD1 (5 bases). The CDR3 spans 15 residues. Between the trimmed V and J ends, which lost 5 bases and 9 bases, there was a span of 22 bases. CDR1 SEHNR and CDR2 FQNEAQ come from the germline V gene (reference sequence). The CDR3 coding sequence is TGTGCCAGCAGCCTACCGGGGGGAGAAATGACGAGCTACACCTTC. It translates to CASSLPGGEMTSYTF.

The rearrangement links TRBV27 to TRBJ2-7, with 16 bases fitting TRBD2. Germline CDR1 is MNHEY and CDR2 is SMNVEV (reference sequence). The CDR3 has 18 amino acids. V trimming: 2 bases; J trimming: 0 bases; junction bases outside the gene matches: 4. The CDR3 reads CASSLVGLAGGSSYEQYF. CDR3 nucleotides: TGTGCCAGCAGTTTAGTGGGACTAGCGGGAGGGAGCTCCTACGAGCAGTACTTC.

The chain is built from TRBV29-1 and TRBJ1-2; D is unresolved. Germline CDR1 and CDR2: SQVTM and ANQGSEA. The germline V and J ends were trimmed by 3 bases and 7 bases, with 9 bases remaining between them. The CDR3 loop spans 11 amino acids. CDR3 bases: TGCAGCGTTGACAGTAACGGTGGCTACACCTTC. Amino acid sequence: CSVDSNGGYTF. The whole variable domain, remainder taken from reference TRBV29-1 and TRBJ1-2, is SAVISQKPSRDICQRGTSLTIQCQVDSQVTMMFWYRQQPGQSLTLIATANQGSEATYESGFVIDKFPISRPNLTFSTLTVSNMSPEDSSIYLCSVDSNGGYTFGSGTRLTVV.

The J gene is TRBJ1-2, the V gene TRBV7-9, with D unresolved. The CDR3 has 15 amino acids. The germline CDR1 and CDR2 sequences are SEHNR and FQNEAQ (reference sequence). Trimming shortened V by 0 bases and J by 0 bases, and 8 bases separated the two germline ends. The CDR3 loop reads CASSLAGNTNYGYTF. As DNA, the CDR3 is TGTGCCAGCAGCTTAGCGGGGAATACTAACTATGGCTACACCTTC.

The chain combines TRBV4-3 with TRBJ2-2, with 13 nucleotides matching TRBD2. CDR1 and CDR2 from the germline V gene are LGHNA and YSLEER. The CDR3 is made up of 17 amino acids. V trimming: 5 bases; J trimming: 3 bases; junction bases outside the gene matches: 6. The CDR3 sequence: CASSLVGLAGHTGELFF. As DNA, the CDR3 is TGCGCCAGCAGCTTAGTGGGACTAGCGGGACACACCGGGGAGCTGTTTTTT.

J is TRBJ2-3 and V is TRBV7-9; a weak D match, TRBD2 (5 bases). This CDR3 has 12 amino acids. The germline V gene has CDR1 SEHNR and CDR2 FQNEAQ (reference sequence). Trimming pared 7 bases from V and 13 bases from J, leaving 18 bases between. The CDR3 nucleotides read TGTGCCAGCACCCCCGGACTGGGCGATAAGTATTTT. Its translation: CASTPGLGDKYF.

The CDR3 nucleotides read TGTGCCAGCTCACTAGGTGCGGGTCCCTACTACGAGCAGTACTTC. Its protein product is CASSLGAGPYYEQYF. The rearrangement links TRBV18 to TRBJ2-7, with D possibly TRBD2 on 5 matching bases. CDR3 length: 15 amino acids. Trimming pared 4 bases from V and 3 bases from J, leaving 16 bases between. Germline CDR1 is KGHSH and CDR2 is LQKENI.

V and J are TRBV19 and TRBJ2-1, with 7 bases aligning to TRBD2. The germline gives CDR1 LNHDA, CDR2 SQIVND (reference sequence). Unmatched junction bases numbered 8, after V lost 7 bases and J lost 2 bases. The CDR3 totals 15 residues. The DNA of the CDR3 is TGTGCCAGTAAAAGTTACAGCGGGGCCTACAATGAGCAGTTCTTC. Translating gives CASKSYSGAYNEQFF.

V gene TRBV2 combines with J gene TRBJ2-1, with TRBD1 matching 9 bases. CDR1 is SNHLY and CDR2 is FYNNEI in the germline V gene. The CDR3 has 13 amino acids. With V trimmed by 6 bases and J by 7 bases, 4 bases remained unmatched. This CDR3 reads CASRGQGGNEQFF. The DNA for the CDR3 is TGTGCCAGCAGGGGACAGGGTGGGAATGAGCAGTTCTTC.

V usage is TRBV20-1 and J usage is TRBJ2-3; 7 bases are a match to TRBD2. The CDR3 loop spans 19 amino acids. Trimming took 3 bases from V and 4 from J; bases not matched to a gene: 22. CDR1 and CDR2 from the germline V gene are DFQATT and SNEGSKA (reference sequence). DNA for the CDR3: TGCAGTGCTAGCCAACGCCCAAGCTTTGCGGGAGCGGGATCAGATACGCAGTATTTT. This encodes CSASQRPSFAGAGSDTQYF.

The rearrangement links TRBV7-9 to TRBJ2-7; 11 bases map to TRBD2. Germline V CDR1 and CDR2: SEHNR, FQNEAQ (reference sequence). The CDR3 consists of 15 residues. Germline trimming cut 5 bases from V and 6 bases from J; bases unmatched to any gene: 9. In DNA, the CDR3 is TGTGCCAGCAGCCAGGGACTAGCGGAGTCCCCCGAGCAGTACTTC. Its protein is CASSQGLAESPEQYF.

CDR3 DNA: TGCGCCAGCAGCCAAGATGCGGGGAACACTGAAGCTTTCTTT. This sequence encodes CASSQDAGNTEAFF. J is TRBJ1-1 and V is TRBV4-1; no firm D call. This CDR3 region has 14 residues. Trimming removed 0 bases from V and 1 base from J, with 6 bases in between. Germline assignment: CDR1 MGHRA and CDR2 YSYEKL.

The V call is TRBV4-1, the J call TRBJ1-1; the D is unclear. V was cut by 1 base and J by 0 bases, with 9 bases left in between. The CDR3 is 15 residues long. Germline V gene data show CDR1 as MGHRA and CDR2 as YSYEKL. The CDR3 is CASSQVGGMNTEAFF. For the CDR3, the DNA is TGCGCCAGCAGCCAAGTCGGCGGAATGAACACTGAAGCTTTCTTT.

The rearrangement joins TRBV18 to TRBJ2-2; TRBD1 might be the D (5 bases). The V and J ends lost 3 bases and 5 bases respectively, with 10 bases between them. Per germline, CDR1 KGHSH and CDR2 LQKENI. CDR3 length equals 14 residues. CDR3: CASSPPGITGELFF. The CDR3 DNA reads TGTGCCAGCTCACCCCCAGGGATTACCGGGGAGCTGTTTTTT.

CDR3 region: CASSISWWGHGPFNTEAFF. The CDR3 DNA reads TGTGCCAGTAGTATTTCTTGGTGGGGACACGGTCCCTTTAACACTGAAGCTTTCTTT. V gene TRBV19 combines with J gene TRBJ1-1, with a possible D match to TRBD1 (6 bases). Trimming took off 3 bases at V and 2 bases at J, with 25 bases between the two ends. The CDR3 contains 19 residues. Germline CDR1 reads LNHDA; CDR2 reads SQIVND (reference sequence).

The rearrangement joins TRBV7-8 to TRBJ1-1; tentative D call: TRBD1 (5 bases). Germline V lookup: CDR1 SGHVS, CDR2 FQNEAQ. The CDR3 totals 14 residues. The ends were cut back, 1 base at V and 4 bases at J, with 10 bases in the middle. CDR3 region: CASSLGGRATEAFF. In DNA form, the CDR3 reads TGTGCCAGCAGCTTAGGGGGCCGAGCCACTGAAGCTTTCTTT.

The chain uses TRBV6-2 or TRBV6-3 and TRBJ2-3, with D maybe TRBD1 (5 bases). V lost 0 bases and J lost 7, with 11 bases in between. Germline V gene sequence: CDR1 MNHEY, CDR2 SVGEGT. This CDR3 is 14 amino acids long. The CDR3 here is CASSYSREGNTQYF. The CDR3 DNA follows: TGTGCCAGCAGTTACTCCAGGGAAGGAAATACGCAGTATTTT.

The V call is TRBV7-9, the J call TRBJ1-2; the D gene is possibly TRBD1 (6 bases). The CDR3 spans 14 residues. CDR1 is SEHNR and CDR2 is FQNEAQ in the germline V gene (reference sequence). V lost 3 bases and J lost 2, with 10 bases in between. The CDR3 DNA sequence: TGTGCCAGCAGCTTCGAAACAGGGAACTATGGCTACACCTTC. Translating it yields CASSFETGNYGYTF.

V usage is TRBV12-3 or TRBV12-4 and J usage is TRBJ2-1; 9 positions match TRBD2. This CDR3 contains 17 residues. J gave up 5 bases and V 3 bases, and 11 bases lay outside the gene matches. CDR3 in amino acids: CASSFSWASGNHNEQFF. For the CDR3, the DNA is TGTGCCAGCAGTTTTTCTTGGGCTAGCGGGAACCACAATGAGCAGTTCTTC.

The V gene is TRBV10-2, the J gene TRBJ2-7, with 7 bases that match TRBD1. Germline CDR1 reads WSHSY; CDR2 reads SAAADI. The CDR3 is 16 residues long. Losses at the gene ends were 4 bases for V and 1 base for J; bases not matched to a gene: 10. The CDR3 nucleotides read TGCGCCAGCAGTGCTGTAGGCGAGGGACAGTCCTACGAGCAGTACTTC. Its protein is CASSAVGEGQSYEQYF.

The chain links TRBV2 to TRBJ2-7; 7 bases align to TRBD1. This CDR3 region has 15 residues. The germline V gene encodes CDR1 SNHLY and CDR2 FYNNEI. The ends lost 1 base at V and 3 bases at J; junction bases unmatched: 6. The CDR3: CASSEGDGQDYEQYF. The DNA for the CDR3 is TGTGCCAGCAGTGAAGGGGACGGACAGGACTACGAGCAGTACTTC.

The rearrangement joins TRBV30 to TRBJ2-3; D might be TRBD1 or TRBD2, each matching 5 bases. The germline CDR1 and CDR2 sequences are GTSNPN and SVGIG (reference sequence). The length of the CDR3 is 14 residues. V gave up 2 bases and J gave up 2 bases, with 11 bases separating them. The CDR3 spells CAWSPLGTTDTQYF. The CDR3 DNA is TGTGCCTGGAGTCCTCTTGGGACCACAGATACGCAGTATTTT.

The rearrangement uses TRBV6-4 and TRBJ2-1, with 7 bases identical to TRBD2. The CDR3 is 14 amino acids. Losses at the gene ends were 2 bases for V and 6 bases for J; bases not matched to a gene: 4. CDR1 is MRHNA and CDR2 is SNTAGT in the germline V gene. Written as DNA, the CDR3 is TGTGCCAGCAGTGACGGGGCGGGAGCCAATGAGCAGTTCTTC. The encoded protein is CASSDGAGANEQFF.

This clonotype has only one observation. The gene calls are TRBV20-1 and TRBJ2-5; TRBD2 aligns across 13 bases. There are 18 residues in the CDR3. V lost 0 bases to trimming and J lost 4 bases; unmatched junction nucleotides: 11. The germline gives CDR1 DFQATT, CDR2 SNEGSKA (reference sequence). CDR3 coding DNA: TGCAGTGCTAGAGATCTACTAGCGGGAGGGCCCATGAGAGAGACCCAGTACTTC. Translation: CSARDLLAGGPMRETQYF.